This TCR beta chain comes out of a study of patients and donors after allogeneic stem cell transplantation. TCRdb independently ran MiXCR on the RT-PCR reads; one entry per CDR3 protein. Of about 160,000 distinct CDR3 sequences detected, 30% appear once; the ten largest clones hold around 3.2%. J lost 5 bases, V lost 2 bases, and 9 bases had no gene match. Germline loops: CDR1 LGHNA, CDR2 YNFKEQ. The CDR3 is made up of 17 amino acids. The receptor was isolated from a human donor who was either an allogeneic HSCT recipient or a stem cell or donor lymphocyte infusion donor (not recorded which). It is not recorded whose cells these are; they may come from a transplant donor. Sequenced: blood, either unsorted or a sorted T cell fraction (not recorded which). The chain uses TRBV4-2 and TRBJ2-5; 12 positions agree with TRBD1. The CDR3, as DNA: TGTGCCAGCAGCCAAAATCCGGGACAGGGGGCGAAGGAGACCCAGTACTTC. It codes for CASSQNPGQGAKETQYF.